This passage covers 20 T cell receptor beta chains from one sample sequenced in a study of blood T cell repertoires in COVID-19. Some clones are missing from TCRdb's copy, which holds only in-frame ones; the method was immunoSEQ multiplex PCR. Found here are 150,000 to 200,000 clones, about 85% of them singletons; the top ten hold 7% to 7.5%. Input material: peripheral blood. Receptors were obtained from a woman aged 80 or over in a cohort sampled during active or convalescent COVID-19.

The CDR3 loop is CASRQGIAMATTF. The CDR3, as DNA: TGTGCCAGCAGGCAGGGGATCGCTATGGCTACAACCTTC. The chain links TRBV6-5 to TRBJ1-2, with TRBD1 as a possible D gene (6 bases). The CDR3 extends over 13 amino acids. Germline CDR1 reads MNHEY; CDR2 reads SVGAGI. Trimming took off 6 bases at V and 14 bases at J, with 22 bases between the two ends.

The V and J genes are TRBV28 and TRBJ1-2, with D hard to call. V gave up 4 bases and J gave up 0 bases, with 9 bases separating them. The CDR3 is 14 amino acids. The germline CDR1 and CDR2 sequences are MDHEN and SYDVKM. The DNA of the CDR3 is TGTGCCAGCAGTTCCCCAGTTCCTAACTATGGCTACACCTTC. It codes for CASSSPVPNYGYTF.

CDR3 DNA: TGTGCCAGCAGCCCCGACAGGATAGCAACTAATGAAAAACTGTTTTTT. Its translation is CASSPDRIATNEKLFF. The gene calls are TRBV7-9 and TRBJ1-4; D might be TRBD1 (6 bases). Trimming took 5 bases from V and 0 from J, leaving 13 bases between them. Per the germline V gene, CDR1 is SEHNR and CDR2 is FQNEAQ (reference sequence). The CDR3 runs to 16 residues.

This clone showed up just once. This sequence joins TRBV28 and TRBJ1-2, with 7 bases identical to TRBD1. In germline, CDR1 is MDHEN, CDR2 SYDVKM. The CDR3 spans 16 residues. The V gene end was trimmed by 5 bases and the J gene end by 7 bases; junction bases not matched to a gene: 16. CDR3 nucleotides: TGTGCCAGCAGTAAGTTGTTGGACAGGTTAACACCTGGCTACACCTTC. Translation: CASSKLLDRLTPGYTF.

The chain uses TRBV18 and TRBJ2-3; 8 bases map to TRBD2. Germline CDR1 is KGHSH and CDR2 is LQKENI. With V trimmed by 1 base and J by 10 bases, 10 bases remained unmatched. The CDR3 extends over 15 amino acids. The CDR3 DNA reads as TGTGCCAGCTCACCACGGGCGGGAGGTTCGAAAGCGCAGTATTTT. Translating it yields CASSPRAGGSKAQYF.

J is TRBJ1-5 and V is TRBV6-5, with D tentatively TRBD1 (6 bases). The CDR3 spans 14 residues. The V gene's germline CDR1 is MNHEY and CDR2 SVGAGI. V lost 5 bases, J lost 2 bases, and 10 bases lay in between. The CDR3 DNA reads as TGTGCCAGCAGTAGGGGGGGTGGCAATCAGCCCCAGCATTTT. Amino acids: CASSRGGGNQPQHF.

The chain is built from TRBV12-3 or TRBV12-4 and TRBJ1-2, with 7 bases lining up with TRBD1. V trimming: 2 bases; J trimming: 6 bases; junction bases outside the gene matches: 3. This CDR3 is built from 13 residues. The CDR3 DNA sequence: TGTGCCAGCAGTTTACCCGACAGGGATGGCTACACCTTC. It translates to CASSLPDRDGYTF.

The chain joins TRBV5-4 to TRBJ2-7, with 14 bases matching TRBD2. Germline assignment: CDR1 SGHNT and CDR2 YYREEE (reference sequence). This CDR3 is 17 amino acids long. V dropped 3 bases and J dropped 0; count of bases not matched to a gene: 5. CDR3 sequence (DNA): TGTGCCAGCAGCTCCGGGACTAGCGGGGGAACCTCCTACGAGCAGTACTTC. Protein product: CASSSGTSGGTSYEQYF.

This clone was found once. The chain joins TRBV7-6 to TRBJ2-5; D unclear. This CDR3 is built from 15 residues. CDR1 SGHVS and CDR2 FNYEAQ come from the germline V gene. V was clipped by 5 bases and J by 1 base, with 14 bases between them. This chain's CDR3 is CASSRMLGVQETQYF. The CDR3 DNA is TGTGCCAGCAGCCGAATGCTAGGAGTCCAAGAGACCCAGTACTTC.

This chain uses TRBV18 with TRBJ1-2, with 8 bases identical to TRBD1. The CDR3 totals 15 residues. Germline V gene lookup returns CDR1 KGHSH and CDR2 LQKENI. Losses at the gene ends were 3 bases for V and 4 bases for J; bases not matched to a gene: 7. The CDR3 DNA reads TGTGCCAGCTCACCCAGGACAGGGAGGGTCTATGGCTACACCTTC. This codes for CASSPRTGRVYGYTF.

V is TRBV6-2 or TRBV6-3 and J is TRBJ2-7; D uncertain. Per germline, CDR1 MNHEY and CDR2 SVGEGT. The CDR3 has 12 residues. The V and J ends lost 4 bases and 3 bases respectively, with 7 bases between them. CDR3: CASSSTLYEQYF. CDR3 DNA: TGTGCCAGCAGTTCTACCCTCTACGAGCAGTACTTC.

This clone was seen more than once but under ten times. The rearrangement links TRBV5-1 to TRBJ2-1; D perhaps matches TRBD2 (5 bases). The V end lost 5 bases, the J end lost 5 bases, and 20 bases lay between the germline ends. The CDR3 sequence is 16 residues long. Per the germline V gene, CDR1 is SGHRS and CDR2 is YFSETQ. The CDR3 bases are TGCGCCAGCAGGCCCCGTTTGCGTGGAGCGGACAATGAGCAGTTCTTC. Protein product: CASRPRLRGADNEQFF.

The chain combines TRBV28 with TRBJ1-2; no definite D call. This CDR3 contains 13 residues. The germline gives CDR1 MDHEN, CDR2 SYDVKM. V gave up 6 bases and J gave up 1 base, with 9 bases separating them. CDR3 loop: CASRSSNNYGYTF. The CDR3, as DNA: TGTGCCAGCAGGTCCTCTAATAACTATGGCTACACCTTC.

V is TRBV7-2 and J is TRBJ2-2; 8 nucleotides match TRBD1. J gave up 4 bases and V 4 bases, and 2 bases lay outside the gene matches. CDR1 and CDR2 (germline): SGHTA, FQGNSA. There are 14 residues in the CDR3. The CDR3, as DNA: TGTGCCAGCAGCTACACAGGGGGCACCGGGGAGCTGTTTTTT. Protein sequence: CASSYTGGTGELFF.

The V and J genes are TRBV24-1 and TRBJ2-2, with 7 bases that match TRBD1. The trim removed 1 base at V and 7 bases at J, leaving 5 bases unmatched. CDR3 length equals 15 residues. The germline V gene has CDR1 KGHDR and CDR2 SFDVKD. Here the CDR3 reads CATSDLRGRGGELFF. In DNA, the CDR3 is TGTGCCACCAGTGATTTAAGGGGGCGAGGCGGGGAGCTGTTTTTT.

This clone was seen only once. The V gene is TRBV4-1, the J gene TRBJ2-5; TRBD2 matches at 13 bases. CDR1 is MGHRA and CDR2 is YSYEKL in the germline V gene. The CDR3 extends over 15 amino acids. V shed 6 bases, J shed 1 base, and the junction held 2 bases outside the gene matches. CDR3 residues: CASSRTSGGQETQYF. CDR3 bases: TGCGCCAGCAGTCGGACTAGCGGGGGCCAAGAGACCCAGTACTTC.

The chain couples TRBV28 to TRBJ2-7, with 11 bases fitting TRBD2. This CDR3 region has 15 residues. V trimming: 8 bases; J trimming: 0 bases; junction bases outside the gene matches: 6. Germline CDR1 reads MDHEN; CDR2 reads SYDVKM. The CDR3 reads CASGGLADSSYEQYF. The CDR3, as DNA: TGTGCCAGCGGGGGACTAGCGGATAGCTCCTACGAGCAGTACTTC.

The chain uses TRBV12-3 or TRBV12-4 and TRBJ2-3; D possibly corresponds to TRBD2 (6 bases). With 3 bases removed from V and 2 bases from J, the gap between germline ends came to 6 bases. CDR3 length: 13 residues. CDR3: CASSLDYTDTQYF. The CDR3 DNA sequence: TGTGCCAGCAGTTTGGACTACACAGATACGCAGTATTTT.

V gene TRBV6-6 combines with J gene TRBJ2-5; 8 bases agree with TRBD1. V shed 5 bases and J 3 bases; nucleotides not matched to a gene: 2. Germline V gene lookup returns CDR1 MNHNY and CDR2 SVGAGI (reference sequence). The CDR3 consists of 13 residues. The CDR3 protein is CASSPQGEETQYF. For the CDR3, the DNA is TGTGCCAGCAGTCCACAGGGGGAAGAGACCCAGTACTTC.

The chain carries TRBV6-2 or TRBV6-3 and TRBJ2-1, with D possibly TRBD2 on 6 matching bases. CDR3 size: 13 residues. Germline CDR1 and CDR2: MNHEY and SVGEGT. V gave up 3 bases and J gave up 9 bases, with 12 bases separating them. Here the CDR3 reads CASSYGGFTEQFF. DNA of the CDR3: TGTGCCAGCAGTTATGGAGGGTTTACTGAGCAGTTCTTC.